A single sample is the source of the 10 T cell receptor beta chains below, sequenced in a study of control samples from healthy donors and cancer patients. Sequencing was performed with immunoSEQ multiplex PCR; in TCRdb, only in-frame clones are kept and a portion is missing. The sample has approximately 120,000 clones, 87% seen once; the top ten hold roughly 1.9%. The sequencing input was blood. Receptor source: a man younger than 35 in good health.

V usage is TRBV6-1 and J usage is TRBJ2-1; no reliable D call. Germline lookup yields CDR1 MNHNS and CDR2 SASEGT. The CDR3 has 11 amino acids. V was trimmed by 2 bases and J by 11 bases, leaving 7 bases between them. Here the CDR3 DNA reads TGTGCCAGCAGTGAACTGCTCCAGCAGTTCTTC. Residues: CASSELLQQFF.

The rearrangement joins TRBV11-1 to TRBJ2-5, with D unresolved. The length of the CDR3 is 12 residues. In germline, CDR1 is SGHAT, CDR2 FQDESV (reference sequence). V was pared by 1 base and J by 5 bases, with 5 bases between. In DNA, the CDR3 is TGTGCCAGCAGCTTAGAACGTGAGACCCAGTACTTC. This translates into CASSLERETQYF.

The rearrangement links TRBV11-3 to TRBJ2-1; 7 bases map to TRBD2. Germline lookup yields CDR1 SGHNT and CDR2 YENEEA. V was clipped by 0 bases and J by 2 bases; unmatched bases: 10. CDR3 size: 18 residues. The CDR3 DNA sequence: TGTGCCAGCAGCTTAGATCCGGCTAGCGGAAGGCCCTACAATGAGCAGTTCTTC. The encoded protein is CASSLDPASGRPYNEQFF.

The CDR3 sequence is CASSQDAAIRGSYNEQFF. The CDR3 DNA sequence: TGTGCCAGCAGCCAAGATGCGGCCATCCGAGGTTCCTACAATGAGCAGTTCTTC. This rearrangement joins TRBV3-1 (or the pseudogene TRBV3-2) to TRBJ2-1; D gene ambiguous. The ends were cut back, 0 bases at V and 1 base at J, with 16 bases in the middle. Germline loops: CDR1 LGHDT, CDR2 YNNKEL (reference sequence). The CDR3 has 18 residues.

The CDR3 coding sequence is TGTGCCAGCAGGACGACCAGGGGAGGGGTTGTGGAGACCCAGTACTTC. It translates to CASRTTRGGVVETQYF. The V and J genes are TRBV2 and TRBJ2-5, with TRBD2 as a possible D gene (7 bases). V was pared by 6 bases and J by 5 bases, with 22 bases between. The V gene's germline CDR1 is SNHLY and CDR2 FYNNEI. This CDR3 has 16 amino acids.

By sample fraction, this clone is medium-sized. The rearrangement links TRBV7-3 to TRBJ2-1; D is unresolved. The V gene lost 4 bases and the J gene lost 7 bases, with 17 bases spanning the gap. This CDR3 is built from 15 residues. CDR1 SGHTA and CDR2 FQGTGA come from the germline V gene. Here the CDR3 DNA reads TGTGCCAGCAGCTCCTCGACTGAATTGGGGAATGAGCAGTTCTTC. Translated, it gives CASSSSTELGNEQFF.

The chain carries TRBV19 and TRBJ1-1; perhaps TRBD1 as D (5 bases). The CDR3 loop spans 15 amino acids. The germline gives CDR1 LNHDA, CDR2 SQIVND (reference sequence). The ends were cut back, 7 bases at V and 0 bases at J, with 15 bases in the middle. This CDR3 is CASKGDRKLNTEAFF. The CDR3 DNA reads as TGTGCCAGTAAAGGGGATCGAAAATTGAACACTGAAGCTTTCTTT.

V gene TRBV15 combines with J gene TRBJ1-1, with a tentative D call TRBD1 (6 bases). The germline V gene encodes CDR1 LNHNV and CDR2 YYDKDF (reference sequence). V was cut by 5 bases and J by 4 bases, with 20 bases left in between. CDR3 size: 16 residues. As DNA, the CDR3 is TGTGCCACCAGCGCAAGGTGGGGGGCGCGAGGCACTGAAGCTTTCTTT. As protein: CATSARWGARGTEAFF.

There are a few counts of this clone. J is TRBJ1-4 and V is TRBV6-5, with D perhaps matching TRBD1 (5 bases). V was trimmed by 6 bases and J by 4 bases, leaving 15 bases between them. CDR1 is MNHEY and CDR2 is SVGAGI in the germline V gene. The CDR3 has 15 residues. The CDR3 nucleotides are TGTGCCAGCAGCGCCGAGGGGTGGGGTAATGAAAAACTGTTTTTT. Protein sequence: CASSAEGWGNEKLFF.

This clone was picked up one time. This sequence joins TRBV15 and TRBJ2-1; maybe TRBD2 (5 bases). The CDR3 is made up of 15 amino acids. The germline V gene encodes CDR1 LNHNV and CDR2 YYDKDF (reference sequence). V was pared by 4 bases and J by 6 bases, with 16 bases between. CDR3 nucleotide sequence: TGTGCCACCAGCAAGAGTTACGACCGGGGCAATGAGCAGTTCTTC. Amino acids: CATSKSYDRGNEQFF.